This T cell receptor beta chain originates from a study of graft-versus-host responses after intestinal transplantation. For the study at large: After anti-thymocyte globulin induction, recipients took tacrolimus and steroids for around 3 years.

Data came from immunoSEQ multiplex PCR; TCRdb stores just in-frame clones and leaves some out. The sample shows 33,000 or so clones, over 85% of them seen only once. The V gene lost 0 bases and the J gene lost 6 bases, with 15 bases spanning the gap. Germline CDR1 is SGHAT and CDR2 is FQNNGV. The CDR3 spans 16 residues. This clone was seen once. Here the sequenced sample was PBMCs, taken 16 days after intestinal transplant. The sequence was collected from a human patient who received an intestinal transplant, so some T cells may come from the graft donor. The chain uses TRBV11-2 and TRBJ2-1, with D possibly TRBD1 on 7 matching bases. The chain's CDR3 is CASSLDPAGQSNEQFF. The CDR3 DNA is TGTGCCAGCAGCTTAGACCCTGCGGGACAGAGCAATGAGCAGTTCTTC.